Listed below are T cell receptor beta chains from one sample, sequenced in a study of T cell repertoires in cytomegalovirus infection. MiXCR, run by TCRdb on the reads, gives a single entry per CDR3 protein. The repertoire consists of 650,000 to 900,000 distinct CDR3 sequences, with about 33% occurring once and the leading ten covering around 11%. Antigen specificity for these receptors is unknown. The starting material was cultured CD8+ T cells from PBMCs, obtained from culture after CMV antigen stimulation. These receptors originate from a human donor in good health (CMV status not recorded). Some clones in this sample may be carry-over from other donors' samples. The CDR3 runs from the conserved cysteine through the conserved F or W. D genes are given only for firm matches. Not every row has a clone size; where given, it reads once, few, many or a size class.

clone_size: -
d_call: -
j_call: TRBJ1-4
v_call: TRBV4-1
cdr3_aa: CASSQDWRGPEEKLFF
cdr3_nt: TGCGCCAGCAGCCAAGATTGGCGGGGCCCGGAGGAAAAACTGTTTTTT

clone_size: few
d_call: -
j_call: TRBJ1-2
v_call: TRBV6-1
cdr3_aa: CASSALKSGSYGYTF
cdr3_nt: TGTGCCAGCAGTGCTCTTAAGTCCGGGTCCTATGGCTACACCTTC

clone_size: -
d_call: -
j_call: TRBJ2-1
v_call: TRBV6-6
cdr3_aa: CASSPELVPKGEQFF
cdr3_nt: TGTGCCAGCAGTCCTGAACTAGTCCCAAAGGGTGAGCAGTTCTTC

clone_size: many
d_call: TRBD1
j_call: TRBJ1-4
v_call: TRBV19
cdr3_aa: CASSMRQGATNEKLFF
cdr3_nt: TGTGCCAGTAGTATGAGACAGGGAGCAACTAATGAAAAACTGTTTTTT

clone_size: few
d_call: TRBD1
j_call: TRBJ2-2
v_call: TRBV19
cdr3_aa: CATMGQSGELFF
cdr3_nt: TGTGCCACCATGGGACAGTCCGGGGAGCTGTTTTTT

clone_size: few
d_call: -
j_call: TRBJ2-5
v_call: TRBV3-1
cdr3_aa: CASSQVGKEETQYF
cdr3_nt: TGTGCCAGCAGCCAAGTGGGGAAGGAGGAGACCCAGTACTTC

clone_size: -
d_call: -
j_call: TRBJ1-2
v_call: TRBV19
cdr3_aa: CASTPGTFGGYTF
cdr3_nt: TGTGCCAGCACCCCCGGGACATTTGGCGGCTACACCTTC

clone_size: -
d_call: -
j_call: TRBJ1-2
v_call: TRBV27
cdr3_aa: CASSLSRSGSYGYTF
cdr3_nt: TGTGCCAGCAGTTTATCGAGGTCAGGGAGCTATGGCTACACCTTC

clone_size: -
d_call: -
j_call: TRBJ2-5
v_call: TRBV7-6
cdr3_aa: CASSSYSGGETQYF
cdr3_nt: TGTGCCAGCAGCTCCTACAGTGGTGGGGAGACCCAGTACTTC

clone_size: -
d_call: TRBD2
j_call: TRBJ2-4
v_call: TRBV6-5
cdr3_aa: CASSAWEGHNIQYF
cdr3_nt: TGTGCCAGCTCCGCCTGGGAGGGTCATAACATTCAGTACTTC

clone_size: few
d_call: -
j_call: TRBJ2-3
v_call: TRBV9
cdr3_aa: CASSVRRGGASTDTQYF
cdr3_nt: TGTGCCAGCAGCGTCCGCAGAGGCGGGGCTAGCACAGATACGCAGTATTTT

clone_size: -
d_call: -
j_call: TRBJ2-6
v_call: TRBV12-3/TRBV12-4
cdr3_aa: CASRLGPNSGANVLTF
cdr3_nt: TGTGCCAGCAGGTTGGGCCCCAACTCTGGGGCCAACGTCCTGACTTTC

clone_size: few
d_call: -
j_call: TRBJ1-2
v_call: TRBV7-9
cdr3_aa: CASSLENTGKNYGYTF
cdr3_nt: TGTGCCAGCAGCTTAGAGAATACAGGGAAAAACTATGGCTACACCTTC

clone_size: -
d_call: -
j_call: TRBJ1-4
v_call: TRBV7-9
cdr3_aa: CASSLSTTDEKLFF
cdr3_nt: TGTGCCAGCAGCTTAAGTACAACTGATGAAAAACTGTTTTTT